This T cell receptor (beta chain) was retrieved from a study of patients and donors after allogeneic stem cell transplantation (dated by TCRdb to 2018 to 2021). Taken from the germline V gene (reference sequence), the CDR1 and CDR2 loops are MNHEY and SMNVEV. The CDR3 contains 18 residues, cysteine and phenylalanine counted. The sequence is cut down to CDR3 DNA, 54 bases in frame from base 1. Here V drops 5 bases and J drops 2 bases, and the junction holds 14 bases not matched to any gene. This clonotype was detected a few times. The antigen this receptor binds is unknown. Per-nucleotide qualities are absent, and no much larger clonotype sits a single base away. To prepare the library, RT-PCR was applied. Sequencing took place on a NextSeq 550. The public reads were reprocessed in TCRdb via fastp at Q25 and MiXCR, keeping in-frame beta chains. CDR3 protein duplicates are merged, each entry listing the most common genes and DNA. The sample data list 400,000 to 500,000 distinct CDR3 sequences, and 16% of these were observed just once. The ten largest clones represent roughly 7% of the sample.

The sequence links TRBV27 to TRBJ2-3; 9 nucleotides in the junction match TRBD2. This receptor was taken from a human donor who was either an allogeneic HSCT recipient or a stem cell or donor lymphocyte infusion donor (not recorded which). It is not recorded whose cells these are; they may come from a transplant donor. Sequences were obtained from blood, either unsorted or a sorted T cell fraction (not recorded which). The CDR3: CASSRRPGAGGHTDTQYF. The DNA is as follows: TGTGCCAGCAGTAGGCGTCCTGGAGCGGGGGGCCACACAGATACGCAGTATTTT.